What follows are 26 T cell receptor beta chains derived from one specimen sequenced in a study of CD8+ T cells in alopecia areata. Once RNA had been extracted, it was reverse transcribed into cDNA to act as the sequencing template. Assay used: immunoSEQ multiplex PCR; TCRdb lists only in-frame clones, some missing. The data show about 150,000 clones, around 54% seen once. Sequenced input: CD4+ T cells sorted from blood. These receptors were collected from a human donor in good health.

This clone was seen a handful of times. Its ends do not fully match the called genes, so a read error is possible. The rearrangement links TRBV14 to TRBJ2-5; the match to TRBD1 covers 7 bases. The CDR3 totals 15 residues. Germline V CDR1 and CDR2: SGHDN, FVKESK. The CDR3 region has the DNA TGTGCCAGCAACCAAAGAGGGACAGCTAAAGAGACCCAGTACTTC. The encoded protein is CASNQRGTAKETQYF.

This clone was found once. The rearrangement uses TRBV9 and TRBJ2-5; 15 bases align to TRBD2. The CDR3 is 18 residues long. CDR1 SGDLS and CDR2 YYNGEE come from the germline V gene. V was clipped by 0 bases and J by 2 bases; unmatched bases: 5. The CDR3 protein is CASSVGGLAGGRQETQYF. CDR3 sequence (DNA): TGTGCCAGCAGCGTAGGGGGACTAGCGGGAGGAAGGCAAGAGACCCAGTACTTC. The full variable domain, its missing parts supplied by reference TRBV9 and TRBJ2-5, is DSGVTQTPKHLITATGQRVTLRCSPRSGDLSVYWYQQSLDQGLQFLIQYYNGEERAKGNILERFSAQQFPDLHSELNLSSLELGDSALYFCASSVGGLAGGRQETQYFGPGTRLLVL.

This clone showed up just a few times. This chain joins TRBV28 and TRBJ1-5; D not certain. The V gene lost 3 bases and the J gene lost 10 bases, with 4 bases spanning the gap. This CDR3 comprises 10 residues. Germline lookup yields CDR1 MDHEN and CDR2 SYDVKM. Here the CDR3 DNA reads TGTGCCAGCAGTTTTTCCCCCCAGCATTTT. Its translation is CASSFSPQHF.

The V and J genes are TRBV25-1 and TRBJ2-1; D ambiguous. CDR3 length equals 12 residues. Per the germline V gene, CDR1 is MGHDK and CDR2 is SYGVNS. Trimming shortened V by 6 bases and J by 1 base, and 4 bases separated the two germline ends. The DNA for the CDR3 is TGTGCCAGCAGCCGGTCCTACAATGAGCAGTTCTTC. It codes for CASSRSYNEQFF.

This clone has a handful of counts. This sequence joins TRBV10-2 and TRBJ2-7; 13 bases are a match to TRBD2. CDR3 size: 14 residues. The V and J ends lost 4 bases and 3 bases, in that order; junction bases with no gene match: 0. The germline V gene encodes CDR1 WSHSY and CDR2 SAAADI. CDR3 amino acids: CASSGTSGSYEQYF. Written as DNA, the CDR3 is TGCGCCAGCAGTGGGACTAGCGGGAGCTACGAGCAGTACTTC.

The V gene is TRBV29-1, the J gene TRBJ2-5, with 8 bases lining up with TRBD2. Germline-derived CDR1 and CDR2 are SQVTM and ANQGSEA. The CDR3 totals 11 residues. The V and J ends lost 8 bases and 5 bases, in that order; junction bases with no gene match: 4. The CDR3 region has the DNA TGCAGCCTGCGGGGGGTCGAGACCCAGTACTTC. Encoded protein: CSLRGVETQYF.

The chain is built from TRBV29-1 and TRBJ2-1, with 10 positions matching TRBD2. This CDR3 spans 15 amino acids. V lost 7 bases to trimming and J lost 3 bases; unmatched junction nucleotides: 9. Germline CDR1 SQVTM, CDR2 ANQGSEA. The CDR3 nucleotides read TGCAGCGCAGGGACTAGCGCCTTCTACTACAATGAGCAGTTCTTC. Amino acids: CSAGTSAFYYNEQFF.

This clone was seen more than once but under ten times. The J gene is TRBJ2-7, the V gene TRBV4-2, with 7 bases that match TRBD2. V lost 0 bases, J lost 5 bases, and 13 bases stayed unmatched. The CDR3 is made up of 17 amino acids. CDR1 LGHNA and CDR2 YNFKEQ come from the germline V gene. CDR3: CASSQDLVLAVPNEQYF. DNA for the CDR3: TGTGCCAGCAGCCAAGATCTGGTGCTAGCGGTCCCTAACGAGCAGTACTTC.

This clone showed up just a few times. This rearrangement joins TRBV11-1 to TRBJ1-1; D is undetermined. The length of the CDR3 is 14 residues. Per germline, CDR1 SGHAT and CDR2 FQDESV (reference sequence). With 3 bases removed from V and 0 bases from J, the gap between germline ends came to 8 bases. The CDR3 coding sequence is TGTGCCAGCAGCTTGCAACTCATGAACACTGAAGCTTTCTTT. Protein: CASSLQLMNTEAFF.

This clone was counted a few times. This chain links TRBV19 with TRBJ2-2; a weak D match, TRBD1 (5 bases). V lost 1 base, J lost 6 bases, and 15 bases lay in between. Germline CDR1 and CDR2: LNHDA and SQIVND (reference sequence). The CDR3 contains 16 residues. CDR3 sequence: CASSIGSLRVPGELFF. In nucleotides, the CDR3 is TGTGCCAGTAGTATAGGTTCCCTCAGGGTCCCCGGGGAGCTGTTTTTT.

The gene calls are TRBV6-6 and TRBJ1-1, with a possible D match to TRBD1 (5 bases). V was pared by 3 bases and J by 3 bases, with 11 bases between. Germline-derived CDR1 and CDR2 are MNHNY and SVGAGI (reference sequence). The CDR3 sequence is 14 residues long. The CDR3 sequence: CASSYSGRDTEAFF. The CDR3 DNA reads TGTGCCAGCAGTTATTCAGGGAGGGACACTGAAGCTTTCTTT.

This chain links TRBV29-1 with TRBJ2-1; 10 bases align to TRBD1. The CDR3 length is 15 residues. The junction had 9 bases not matched to a gene; V was cut back by 7 bases and J by 3 bases. Germline V gene lookup returns CDR1 SQVTM and CDR2 ANQGSEA. CDR3 region: CSGQGAGFDYNEQFF. The CDR3 bases are TGCAGCGGACAGGGGGCCGGCTTTGACTACAATGAGCAGTTCTTC.

The chain couples TRBV29-1 to TRBJ1-2, with TRBD1 matching over 9 bases. This CDR3 region has 13 residues. V dropped 4 bases and J dropped 8; count of bases not matched to a gene: 8. CDR1 is SQVTM and CDR2 is ANQGSEA in the germline V gene. This CDR3 is CSVARQGVGGYTF. In nucleotides, the CDR3 is TGCAGCGTTGCCAGACAGGGGGTAGGCGGCTACACCTTC.

The chain recombines TRBV7-9 with TRBJ2-3; 7 nucleotides align to TRBD2. Germline trimming cut 5 bases from V and 6 bases from J; bases unmatched to any gene: 17. The CDR3 covers 17 residues. Per the germline V gene, CDR1 is SEHNR and CDR2 is FQNEAQ (reference sequence). The CDR3 spells CASSVVTYGGSVDTQYF. The CDR3 DNA follows: TGTGCCAGCAGCGTAGTTACGTATGGCGGGAGCGTGGATACGCAGTATTTT. Combining the CDR3 with reference TRBV7-9 and TRBJ2-3 gives the whole variable domain DTGVSQNPRHKITKRGQNVTFRCDPISEHNRLYWYRQTLGQGPEFLTYFQNEAQLEKSRLLSDRFSAERPKGSFSTLEIQRTEQGDSAMYLCASSVVTYGGSVDTQYFGPGTRLTVL.

The rearrangement uses TRBV15 and TRBJ2-1; D possibly uses TRBD1 or TRBD2 (5 bases each). V lost 0 bases to trimming and J lost 7 bases, with 16 bases between them. CDR3 length: 16 amino acids. The germline CDR1 and CDR2 sequences are LNHNV and YYDKDF (reference sequence). The CDR3 DNA is TGTGCCACCAGCAGAGATAAGGGACCTCCCTTTAATGAGCAGTTCTTC. This gives the protein CATSRDKGPPFNEQFF.

The chain joins TRBV30 to TRBJ2-1, with 7 bases matching TRBD1. There are 14 residues in the CDR3. With V trimmed by 2 bases and J by 8 bases, 9 bases remained unmatched. Per the germline V gene, CDR1 is GTSNPN and CDR2 is SVGIG (reference sequence). In DNA form, the CDR3 reads TGTGCCTGGAGTCCCCCAACAGGGGTGTATGAGCAGTTCTTC. This codes for CAWSPPTGVYEQFF. The full variable domain, its missing parts supplied by reference TRBV30 and TRBJ2-1, is SQTIHQWPATLVQPVGSPLSLECTVEGTSNPNLYWYRQAAGRGLQLLFYSVGIGQISSEVPQNLSASRPQDRQFILSSKKLLLSDSGFYLCAWSPPTGVYEQFFGPGTRLTVL.

CDR3 loop: CASSLLTAGELFF. The CDR3, as DNA: TGTGCCAGCAGCTTACTGACAGCCGGGGAGCTGTTTTTT. The rearrangement joins TRBV7-9 to TRBJ2-2; D may be TRBD1 (5 bases). Trimming removed 2 bases from V and 6 bases from J, with 7 bases in between. Germline CDR1 SEHNR, CDR2 FQNEAQ (reference sequence). The CDR3 contains 13 residues.

The chain couples TRBV25-1 to TRBJ2-3; D perhaps matches TRBD1 (5 bases). The CDR3 length is 14 residues. CDR1 is MGHDK and CDR2 is SYGVNS in the germline V gene. V was shortened by 2 bases and J by 2 bases, with 8 bases between the two germline ends. The CDR3 DNA sequence: TGTGCCAGCAGTGAACCAGGGCCCACAGATACGCAGTATTTT. Protein product: CASSEPGPTDTQYF.

V is TRBV28 and J is TRBJ2-7; D perhaps matches TRBD2 (6 bases). Trimming cost V 7 bases and J 0 bases, with 10 bases left between them. Germline CDR1 is MDHEN and CDR2 is SYDVKM. The CDR3 contains 13 residues. The CDR3 DNA is TGTGCCAGCACCTCGACTAGCTCCTACGAGCAGTACTTC. This codes for CASTSTSSYEQYF.

The chain has TRBV5-1 and TRBJ2-2; D not resolved. CDR1 and CDR2 (germline): SGHRS, YFSETQ. V was trimmed by 2 bases and J by 1 base, leaving 9 bases between them. The CDR3 runs to 15 residues. The CDR3 DNA is TGCGCCAGCAGCTTCAGGCTACTGAACACCGGGGAGCTGTTTTTT. Amino acid sequence: CASSFRLLNTGELFF. Full variable domain (missing parts from reference TRBV5-1 and TRBJ2-2): KAGVTQTPRYLIKTRGQQVTLSCSPISGHRSVSWYQQTPGQGLQFLFEYFSETQRNKGNFPGRFSGRQFSNSRSEMNVSTLELGDSALYLCASSFRLLNTGELFFGEGSRLTVL.

This clone has just a few counts. The chain couples TRBV15 to TRBJ1-5; 8 bases match TRBD1. CDR3 length: 13 residues. V was clipped by 6 bases and J by 6 bases; unmatched bases: 4. CDR1 and CDR2 (germline): LNHNV, YYDKDF (reference sequence). Written as DNA, the CDR3 is TGTGCCACCAGAGAAGACAGGGGTCAGCCCCAGCATTTT. It translates to CATREDRGQPQHF.

V gene TRBV5-1 combines with J gene TRBJ1-2, with TRBD1 identical over 8 bases. Trimming at V came to 5 bases and at J to 7 bases, leaving 7 bases not matched to a gene. CDR1 is SGHRS and CDR2 is YFSETQ in the germline V gene. CDR3 length: 13 amino acids. DNA for the CDR3: TGCGCCAGCAGATCGGACAGGGTTGCTGGCTACACCTTC. Translation: CASRSDRVAGYTF.

J is TRBJ1-1 and V is TRBV23-1; the match to TRBD1 covers 8 bases. TRBV23-1 is classed as an ORF, of uncertain function. CDR3 length equals 15 residues. Germline trimming cut 8 bases from V and 4 bases from J; bases unmatched to any gene: 12. Here the CDR3 DNA reads TGCGCCAGCGGGACCTACAGGGGGTTGGCCACTGAAGCTTTCTTT. Its translation: CASGTYRGLATEAFF.

This sequence joins TRBV2 and TRBJ2-1; possible D gene TRBD1, 5 bases. The CDR3 covers 13 residues. Germline loops: CDR1 SNHLY, CDR2 FYNNEI. Trimming shortened V by 5 bases and J by 10 bases, and 15 bases separated the two germline ends. The CDR3 reads CASSLQVLWEQFF. In nucleotides, the CDR3 is TGTGCCAGCAGTCTACAGGTACTCTGGGAGCAGTTCTTC.

This chain uses TRBV28 with TRBJ2-5, with D hard to call. The CDR3 contains 14 residues. The V and J ends lost 3 bases and 7 bases respectively, with 15 bases between them. From germline, CDR1 is MDHEN and CDR2 SYDVKM. The CDR3 DNA follows: TGTGCCAGCAGTTTTACGAATTCCCCAATGACCCAGTACTTC. Its translation: CASSFTNSPMTQYF.

The chain uses TRBV29-1 and TRBJ1-3; D remains ambiguous. The V gene lost 5 bases and the J gene lost 3 bases, with 8 bases spanning the gap. Germline CDR1 SQVTM, CDR2 ANQGSEA. This CDR3 region has 12 residues. CDR3 in DNA: TGCAGCGTTCGAACGGATGGAAACACCATATATTTT. This encodes CSVRTDGNTIYF.